These 6 T cell receptor beta chains share one sample of origin, sequenced in a study of brain T cells in children with intractable seizures. The time point denotes: blood from clinic visit 5 months post-surgery; TSC patient then seizure free. Repertoires were generated with immunoSEQ multiplex PCR, while TCRdb's copy carries only in-frame clones and drops some. Of about 340,000 clones listed, 93% are singletons. The sequencing here drew on peripheral blood, taken 4 to 5 months after surgery. The receptors originated from a boy in the first two years of life with tuberous sclerosis and intractable seizures.

The CDR3 DNA reads TGTGCCAGCAGGTTTACGGGACAGGGGAACACCGGGGAGCTGTTTTTT. Its translation is CASRFTGQGNTGELFF. The chain uses TRBV28 and TRBJ2-2, with TRBD1 identical over 9 bases. The CDR3 runs to 16 residues. Germline CDR1 reads MDHEN; CDR2 reads SYDVKM. V lost 6 bases and J lost 1; bases outside the gene matches: 6.

This chain links TRBV5-6 with TRBJ1-2, with a weak D call TRBD1 (6 bases). The V end lost 4 bases, the J end lost 8 bases, and 18 bases lay between the germline ends. The CDR3 spans 14 residues. Per germline, CDR1 SGHDT and CDR2 YYEEEE. Here the CDR3 reads CASSQPQGRGGYTF. The CDR3 DNA reads as TGTGCCAGCAGCCAACCACAGGGCAGAGGCGGCTACACCTTC.

V is TRBV5-1 and J is TRBJ2-2; D call uncertain. V dropped 4 bases and J dropped 3 bases, with 16 bases sitting between them. CDR1 is SGHRS and CDR2 is YFSETQ in the germline V gene. The CDR3 is 16 amino acids. The CDR3 loop reads CASSPRGLLDTGELFF. The CDR3 nucleotides read TGCGCCAGCAGCCCCCGAGGCCTCCTCGACACCGGGGAGCTGTTTTTT.

The chain employs TRBV11-3 and TRBJ2-1, with D tentatively TRBD2 (6 bases). This CDR3 spans 14 amino acids. Trimming stripped 5 bases from V and 3 bases from J, with 11 bases between. Germline V gene data show CDR1 as SGHNT and CDR2 as YENEEA. The CDR3 region is CASSARLVYNEQFF. The CDR3 coding sequence is TGTGCCAGCAGCGCCAGACTAGTCTACAATGAGCAGTTCTTC. Full variable domain (missing parts from reference TRBV11-3 and TRBJ2-1): EAGVVQSPRYKIIEKKQPVAFWCNPISGHNTLYWYLQNLGQGPELLIRYENEEAVDDSQLPKDRFSAERLKGVDSTLKIQPAELGDSAVYLCASSARLVYNEQFFGPGTRLTVL.

The table lists this clone with a count of one. The CDR3 DNA follows: TGTGCCAGCAGCTACCGTTCCTACGAGCAGTACTTC. Protein: CASSYRSYEQYF. The J gene is TRBJ2-7, the V gene TRBV11-2; no reliable D call. Germline V lookup: CDR1 SGHAT, CDR2 FQNNGV. The CDR3 is 12 amino acids. V lost 4 bases, J lost 1 base, and 5 bases lay in between.

This chain connects TRBV7-8 to TRBJ2-1, with D perhaps matching TRBD1 or TRBD2 (6 bases each). This CDR3 has 15 residues. Trimming cost V 5 bases and J 2 bases, with 13 bases left between them. Germline CDR1 reads SGHVS; CDR2 reads FQNEAQ. CDR3 nucleotide sequence: TGTGCCAGCAGCCGCGGGGCAGGGGCCTACAATGAGCAGTTCTTC. It translates to CASSRGAGAYNEQFF.